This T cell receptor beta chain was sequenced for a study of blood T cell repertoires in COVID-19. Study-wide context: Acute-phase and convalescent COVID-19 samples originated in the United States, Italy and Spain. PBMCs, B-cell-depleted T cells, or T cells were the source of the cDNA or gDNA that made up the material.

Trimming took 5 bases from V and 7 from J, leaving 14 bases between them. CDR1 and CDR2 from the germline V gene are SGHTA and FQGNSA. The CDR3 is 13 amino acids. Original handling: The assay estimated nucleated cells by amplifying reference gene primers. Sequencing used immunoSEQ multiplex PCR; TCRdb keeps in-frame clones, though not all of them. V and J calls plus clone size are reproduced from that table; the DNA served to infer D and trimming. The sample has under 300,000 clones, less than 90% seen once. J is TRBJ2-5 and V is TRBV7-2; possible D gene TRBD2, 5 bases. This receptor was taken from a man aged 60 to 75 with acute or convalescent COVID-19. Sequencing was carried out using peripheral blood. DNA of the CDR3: TGTGCCAGCAGCCCCAGGAGAGGGTTGACCCAGTACTTC. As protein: CASSPRRGLTQYF. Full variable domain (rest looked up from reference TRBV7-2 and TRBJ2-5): GAGVSQSPSNKVTEKGKDVELRCDPISGHTALYWYRQSLGQGLEFLIYFQGNSAPDKSGLPSDRFSAERTGGSVSTLTIQRTQQEDSAVYLCASSPRRGLTQYFGPGTRLLVL.